Presented here are 20 T cell receptor beta chains from one specimen sequenced in a study of CXCR3-negative and CXCR3-positive naive CD8 T cells. The study made its TRB cDNA libraries by 5' RACE, adding UMI labels. Reprocessing the 5' RACE reads, TCRdb reports a single entry for every CDR3 protein and omits DNA. This sample's table reports about 43,000 distinct CDR3 sequences. The sequenced sample was memory CD8+ T cells from blood. The source of these receptors is a human donor in good health. Some clones in this sample may be carry-over from other donors' samples.

The CDR3 protein is CASSPATSGGYEQYF. This rearrangement joins TRBV5-1 to TRBJ2-7; TCRdb designates TRBD2, a call that cannot be tested without DNA. The CDR3 has 15 residues. The germline V gene encodes CDR1 SGHRS and CDR2 YFSETQ.

The chain couples TRBV11-2 to TRBJ1-2; the D call of TRBD1 rests on TCRdb alone, since no DNA is present to check it. Germline V lookup: CDR1 SGHAT, CDR2 FQNNGV. CDR3 length: 14 amino acids. This chain's CDR3 is CASSSYRGGDGYTF.

The chain is built from TRBV23-1 and TRBJ1-1; TCRdb proposes TRBD1, but this gene call is untestable without DNA. TRBV23-1 is reported as an ORF; its role is uncertain. This CDR3 contains 13 residues. CDR3 region: CASTGHPCTEAFF.

The rearrangement joins TRBV29-1 to TRBJ1-4. The CDR3 contains 16 residues. Per the germline V gene, CDR1 is SQVTM and CDR2 is ANQGSEA. Here the CDR3 reads CSVETPTDATNEKLFF.

The rearrangement links TRBV3-1 to TRBJ2-5; TCRdb outputs TRBD1, but without DNA this stays unchecked. The CDR3 has 19 residues. Per the germline V gene, CDR1 is LGHDT and CDR2 is YNNKEL (reference sequence). CDR3 protein: CASSQDYFLRGANQETQYF.

CDR3 loop: CASSESRSGDFHFDEQFF. This sequence joins TRBV10-2 and TRBJ2-1; TCRdb picks TRBD2, but there is no DNA to check that call. CDR3 length: 18 amino acids. Germline V CDR1 and CDR2: WSHSY, SAAADI.

V gene TRBV19 combines with J gene TRBJ1-1; TCRdb's D gene call, TRBD1, goes unchecked for lack of DNA. CDR1 and CDR2 from the germline V gene are LNHDA and SQIVND (reference sequence). This CDR3 has 14 amino acids. CDR3: CASSLSGGWTEAFF.

The chain uses TRBV27 and TRBJ1-6; TCRdb reports TRBD1, a call that lacks DNA to check it against. This CDR3 is 18 amino acids long. The V gene's germline CDR1 is MNHEY and CDR2 SMNVEV (reference sequence). Here the CDR3 reads CASSFEGTGGLEYSPLHF.

V and J are TRBV7-2 and TRBJ2-7; the TCRdb call, TRBD2, lacks DNA for checking. The CDR3 sequence is 16 residues long. The germline V gene encodes CDR1 SGHTA and CDR2 FQGNSA. The CDR3 sequence: CASSLIRSSGSYEQYF.

The chain recombines TRBV9 with TRBJ2-7. Germline values: CDR1 SGDLS, CDR2 YYNGEE. This CDR3 is 15 amino acids long. CDR3 amino acids: CASSVAYGISYEQYF.

V gene TRBV3-1 combines with J gene TRBJ2-3; TCRdb selects TRBD2, and the lack of DNA leaves this call unchecked. Germline V gene lookup returns CDR1 LGHDT and CDR2 YNNKEL (reference sequence). The CDR3 runs to 16 residues. CDR3 residues: CASSQDLAGVTDTQYF.

The chain uses TRBV4-2 and TRBJ2-3; there is no DNA to check the TCRdb D call of TRBD1. CDR1 and CDR2 (germline): LGHNA, YNFKEQ. CDR3 length: 15 residues. This CDR3 is CASSQEIGGTDTQYF.

CDR3 region: CSVRGGTESNYGYTF. V gene TRBV29-1 combines with J gene TRBJ1-2; the TCRdb D gene call, TRBD1, has no DNA to confirm it. Germline V gene sequence: CDR1 SQVTM, CDR2 ANQGSEA. The CDR3 is 15 amino acids.

The gene calls are TRBV7-9 and TRBJ2-5. Germline CDR1 is SEHNR and CDR2 is FQNEAQ (reference sequence). The CDR3 covers 14 residues. The CDR3 region is CASSLAATRETQYF.

By frequency, this clonotype registers medium-sized. This chain uses TRBV10-3 with TRBJ1-2. CDR1 and CDR2 from the germline V gene are ENHRY and SYGVKD. The CDR3 extends over 13 amino acids. The CDR3 region is CAISETENYGYTF.

V gene TRBV4-3 combines with J gene TRBJ2-1; lacking DNA, the TRBD1 call made by TCRdb goes unchecked. CDR3 length equals 18 residues. The germline gives CDR1 LGHNA, CDR2 YSLEER. The chain's CDR3 is CASSQDLVVTGPFNEQFF.

The chain links TRBV2 to TRBJ2-1; TCRdb proposes TRBD1, but this gene call is untestable without DNA. The germline V gene encodes CDR1 SNHLY and CDR2 FYNNEI. The CDR3 spans 17 residues. The CDR3 loop reads CASSEAPWDRELNEQFF. Full variable domain (outside the CDR3, taken from reference TRBV2 and TRBJ2-1): EPEVTQTPSHQVTQMGQEVILRCVPISNHLYFYWYRQILGQKVEFLVSFYNNEISEKSEIFDDQFSVERPDGSNFTLKIRSTKLEDSAMYFCASSEAPWDRELNEQFFGPGTRLTVL.

The chain combines TRBV12-2 with TRBJ1-1. TRBV12-2 is assigned pseudogene status. The CDR3 length is 15 residues. This CDR3 is CASRLNQLLNTEAFF.

The chain employs TRBV7-9 and TRBJ1-2; the TRBD1 assignment by TCRdb is unverifiable without DNA. The CDR3 length is 17 residues. Per the germline V gene, CDR1 is SEHNR and CDR2 is FQNEAQ (reference sequence). The CDR3 sequence is CASSFLGQGKRNYGYTF.

This clonotype is labeled medium-sized based on frequency. The chain carries TRBV6-4 and TRBJ2-1; the TRBD2 assignment by TCRdb is unverifiable without DNA. The germline V gene has CDR1 MRHNA and CDR2 SNTAGT. This CDR3 region has 15 residues. The CDR3 here is CASSDGEHLANEQFF.